This TCR beta chain was found in a study of a mutant IDH1 vaccine in newly diagnosed glioma. As to this clone: Antigen: not known.

Sequencing used immunoSEQ multiplex PCR; TCRdb keeps in-frame clones, though not all of them. Of about 35,000 clones listed, more than 75% are singletons. Time point in this sample: week 47, end of study. Every vaccine dose comprised 300 ug of mutant IDH1 20-mer peptide plus topical imiquimod. Trimming pared 2 bases from V and 5 bases from J, leaving 9 bases between. Germline values: CDR1 SNHLY, CDR2 FYNNEI. The CDR3 is 13 amino acids. V gene TRBV2 combines with J gene TRBJ2-5; TRBD1 is a possible D gene (5 bases). The sample here was PBMCs, taken from a glioma patient whose treatment included an IDH1 peptide vaccine. This TCR was sampled from a woman between 25 and 40 years old with glioma. For the CDR3, the DNA is TGTGCCAGCAGTGAATACAGGCGGGAGACCCAGTACTTC. This sequence encodes CASSEYRRETQYF. Drawing the rest from reference TRBV2 and TRBJ2-5, the complete variable domain is EPEVTQTPSHQVTQMGQEVILRCVPISNHLYFYWYRQILGQKVEFLVSFYNNEISEKSEIFDDQFSVERPDGSNFTLKIRSTKLEDSAMYFCASSEYRRETQYFGPGTRLLVL.